This entry lists 11 T cell receptor beta chains sequenced from one sample in a study of human T cells and chemical hapten exposure. TCRdb used MiXCR to reprocess the RACE reads, holding one entry per CDR3 protein. In the table there are more than 55,000 distinct CDR3 sequences, roughly 9.8% of which are singletons. Time point in this sample: pre-sensitization, week 0. The treatment here: therapeutic diphenylcyclopropenone sensitization with weekly scalp DPC. The source was whole blood, collected in connection with sensitization to the hapten diphenylcyclopropenone (DPC). The receptor source for this set is a man aged 35 to 55 with alopecia areata. Some clones in this sample may be carry-over from other donors' samples.

This clonotype was counted between two and nine times. J is TRBJ2-1 and V is TRBV5-1; D is perhaps TRBD2 (6 bases). V lost 7 bases and J 0 bases, leaving 11 bases between the germline ends. The CDR3 has 14 amino acids. Per germline, CDR1 SGHRS and CDR2 YFSETQ. The CDR3 DNA sequence: TGCGCCAGCCGCCGGGAGAGCTCCTACAATGAGCAGTTCTTC. Encoded protein: CASRRESSYNEQFF.

This clonotype was counted many times. The chain combines TRBV15 with TRBJ2-7; D remains ambiguous. CDR1 is LNHNV, CDR2 YYDKDF, per germline (reference sequence). V was pared by 0 bases and J by 6 bases, with 9 bases between. CDR3 size: 13 residues. CDR3: CATSRDFPSEQYF. The CDR3 nucleotides are TGTGCCACCAGCAGAGATTTCCCCTCCGAGCAGTACTTC.

This clonotype has a handful of counts. The CDR3 reads CASSPPKAGDTQYF. CDR3 nucleotide sequence: TGTGCCAGCTCACCACCGAAAGCGGGAGATACGCAGTATTTT. V and J are TRBV18 and TRBJ2-3, with D possibly TRBD2 on 6 matching bases. V shed 0 bases and J shed 5 bases, with 9 bases lying between them. CDR1 and CDR2 from the germline V gene are KGHSH and LQKENI. The CDR3 consists of 14 residues.

V and J are TRBV11-2 and TRBJ2-1; TRBD1 is a possible D gene (5 bases). Germline V lookup: CDR1 SGHAT, CDR2 FQNNGV. Trimming stripped 1 base from V and 1 base from J, with 17 bases between. The CDR3 has 18 amino acids. The CDR3 sequence: CASSLGVGSGFSYNEQFF. The CDR3 DNA reads as TGTGCCAGCAGCTTAGGAGTAGGGTCAGGGTTTTCCTACAATGAGCAGTTCTTC.

Only a few counts were recorded for this clonotype. CDR3 protein: CSARDDQYSGYTF. DNA for the CDR3: TGCAGTGCTAGAGATGACCAGTATAGCGGCTACACCTTC. J is TRBJ1-2 and V is TRBV20-1, with D unclear. This CDR3 is 13 amino acids long. Trimming removed 0 bases from V and 8 bases from J, with 13 bases in between. Per the germline V gene, CDR1 is DFQATT and CDR2 is SNEGSKA (reference sequence).

The chain links TRBV24-1 to TRBJ2-3; D is uncertain. Germline CDR1 reads KGHDR; CDR2 reads SFDVKD. The V gene lost 0 bases and the J gene lost 0 bases, with 9 bases spanning the gap. The CDR3 contains 16 residues. The DNA of the CDR3 is TGTGCCACCAGTGATTTGGGCGGTTCTAGCACAGATACGCAGTATTTT. This encodes CATSDLGGSSTDTQYF.

This clonotype was detected only a few times. The rearrangement joins TRBV12-3 or TRBV12-4 to TRBJ2-1; a weak D match, TRBD2 (5 bases). This CDR3 has 14 amino acids. The ends were cut back, 3 bases at V and 8 bases at J, with 14 bases in the middle. CDR3 DNA: TGTGCCAGCAGTTTTAGGGCCCCGAGGGATGAGCAGTTCTTC. Protein: CASSFRAPRDEQFF.

About this clonotype: This may be a read error: a much more frequent sequence differs by one nucleotide. This rearrangement joins TRBV3-1 to TRBJ1-5, with TRBD1 matching over 7 bases. Unmatched junction bases numbered 4, after V lost 4 bases and J lost 1 base. The CDR3 has 15 residues. The germline V gene has CDR1 LGHDT and CDR2 YNNKEL (reference sequence). The CDR3 loop reads CASSRSGGSNQPQHF. CDR3 nucleotide sequence: TGTGCCAGCAGCCGGTCAGGGGGGAGCAATCAGCCCCAGCATTTT.

This clonotype turned up a few times. The V and J genes are TRBV24-1 and TRBJ2-1, with 14 bases that match TRBD2. The CDR3 contains 15 residues. The V gene's germline CDR1 is KGHDR and CDR2 SFDVKD. V gave up 12 bases and J gave up 6 bases; unmatched junction bases: 9. The CDR3 region has the DNA TGTGCCCCCCCCTCCGGGACTAGCGGGAGCAATGAGCAGTTCTTC. This encodes CAPPSGTSGSNEQFF.

This chain connects TRBV5-4 to TRBJ1-1; D gene ambiguous. This CDR3 contains 14 residues. In germline, CDR1 is SGHNT, CDR2 YYREEE (reference sequence). V was clipped by 2 bases and J by 1 base, with 9 bases between them. The CDR3 nucleotides are TGTGCCAGCAGCTTCTCCCAACGGAACACTGAAGCTTTCTTT. It specifies CASSFSQRNTEAFF. The whole variable domain, remainder taken from reference TRBV5-4 and TRBJ1-1, is ETGVTQSPTHLIKTRGQQVTLRCSSQSGHNTVSWYQQALGQGPQFIFQYYREEENGRGNFPPRFSGLQFPNYSSELNVNALELDDSALYLCASSFSQRNTEAFFGQGTRLTVV.

The table lists this clonotype with a few counts. V gene TRBV5-5 combines with J gene TRBJ2-7; TRBD1 agrees at 7 bases. The CDR3 sequence is 12 residues long. Germline V gene data show CDR1 as SGHKS and CDR2 as YYEKEE (reference sequence). V shed 4 bases and J 7 bases; nucleotides not matched to a gene: 5. CDR3 bases: TGTGCCAGCAGCGGGGACAGTGGGGAGCAGTACTTC. Amino acid sequence: CASSGDSGEQYF.